The clone carrying this T cell receptor beta chain was seen a few times. Its antigen is still unknown. The TCR beta cDNA libraries carried unique molecular identifiers. A single record per CDR3 protein comes from TCRdb applying MiXCR to the PCR reads. The table includes approximately 260,000 distinct CDR3 sequences, 35% to 40% detected once. The data derive from a study of post-analysis software for immune sequencing data. Study results and limitations: Strong same-batch co-clustering of samples appeared with F measure clustering. Relative to controls, patients had about 5 TRBV segments at higher frequency, with TRBV5-6, TRBV5-1 and TRBV20-1 among these.

V gave up 5 bases and J gave up 4 bases, with 17 bases separating them. The length of the CDR3 is 16 residues. The V gene's germline CDR1 is SGHTA and CDR2 FQGTGA. Sequenced material: blood. The chain is built from TRBV7-3 and TRBJ2-2; TRBD2 might be the D (5 bases). The TCR originated in a girl under 18 with multiple sclerosis. The chain's CDR3 is CASSITTTTGTGELFF. The CDR3 bases are TGTGCCAGCAGCATCACGACGACTACTGGCACCGGGGAGCTGTTTTTT.